The 4 T cell receptor beta chains below all came from one sample that was sequenced in a study of T cell responses to AZD1222 COVID-19 vaccine. Measured with immunoSEQ multiplex PCR; TCRdb has only the in-frame clones, and not every one. The data contain approximately 200,000 clones, around 94% of them singletons. The sample consisted of peripheral blood, taken 28 days after the second dose of the MenACWY control vaccine. The receptors shown here come from an adult who received the MenACWY meningococcal vaccine as a control.

The V and J genes are TRBV6-5 and TRBJ2-1; D is uncertain. Trimming took 5 bases from V and 1 from J, leaving 9 bases between them. This CDR3 contains 14 residues. Germline-derived CDR1 and CDR2 are MNHEY and SVGAGI. CDR3 residues: CASSPSSSYNEQFF. The CDR3 DNA reads as TGTGCCAGCAGTCCATCTAGTTCCTACAATGAGCAGTTCTTC.

The gene calls are TRBV30 and TRBJ1-4, with D possibly matching TRBD1 (5 bases). The V gene's germline CDR1 is GTSNPN and CDR2 SVGIG (reference sequence). V lost 0 bases and J 8 bases, leaving 13 bases between the germline ends. This CDR3 is 14 amino acids long. CDR3 coding DNA: TGTGCCTGGAGTGTAGACAGTGATTACGAAAAACTGTTTTTT. Its protein product is CAWSVDSDYEKLFF.

The CDR3 loop reads CASNPRPGTPQYF. CDR3 coding DNA: TGTGCCAGTAATCCCCGCCCCGGGACCCCGCAGTACTTC. The chain employs TRBV19 and TRBJ2-7; D might be TRBD1 or TRBD2, each matching 5 bases. The germline CDR1 and CDR2 sequences are LNHDA and SQIVND (reference sequence). The CDR3 consists of 13 residues. Trimming shortened V by 7 bases and J by 9 bases, and 19 bases separated the two germline ends.

The chain carries TRBV23-1 and TRBJ2-7; the match to TRBD2 covers 9 bases. Being an ORF, TRBV23-1 has a function that is uncertain. The CDR3 is made up of 15 amino acids. Germline trimming cut 2 bases from V and 1 base from J; bases unmatched to any gene: 3. CDR3 bases: TGCGCCAGCAGTCAACTAGCGGGAAGGTCCTACGAGCAGTACTTC. It encodes CASSQLAGRSYEQYF.